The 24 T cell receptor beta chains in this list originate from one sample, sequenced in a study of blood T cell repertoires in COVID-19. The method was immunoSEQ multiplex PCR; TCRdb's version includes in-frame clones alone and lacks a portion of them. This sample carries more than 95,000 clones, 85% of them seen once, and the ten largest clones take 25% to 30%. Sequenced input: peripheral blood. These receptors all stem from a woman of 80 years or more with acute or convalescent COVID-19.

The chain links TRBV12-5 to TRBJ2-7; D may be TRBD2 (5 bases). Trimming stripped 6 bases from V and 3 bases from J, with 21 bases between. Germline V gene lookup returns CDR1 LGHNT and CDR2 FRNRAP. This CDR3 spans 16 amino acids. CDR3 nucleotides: TGTGCTAGTGGAACAAATCCCGGACGGGGTTACTACGAGCAGTACTTC. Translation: CASGTNPGRGYYEQYF.

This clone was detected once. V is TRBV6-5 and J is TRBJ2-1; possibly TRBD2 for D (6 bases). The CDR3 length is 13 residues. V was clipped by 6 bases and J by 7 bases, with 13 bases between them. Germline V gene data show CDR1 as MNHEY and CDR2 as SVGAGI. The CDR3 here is CASSGTLRNEQFF. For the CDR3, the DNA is TGTGCCAGCAGCGGGACTTTGAGGAATGAGCAGTTCTTC.

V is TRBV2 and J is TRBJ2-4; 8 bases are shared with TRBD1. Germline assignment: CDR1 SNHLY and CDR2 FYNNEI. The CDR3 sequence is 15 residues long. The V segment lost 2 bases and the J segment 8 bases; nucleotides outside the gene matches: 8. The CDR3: CASSERQGAGHIQYF. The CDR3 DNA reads TGTGCCAGCAGTGAAAGGCAGGGGGCTGGTCACATTCAGTACTTC.

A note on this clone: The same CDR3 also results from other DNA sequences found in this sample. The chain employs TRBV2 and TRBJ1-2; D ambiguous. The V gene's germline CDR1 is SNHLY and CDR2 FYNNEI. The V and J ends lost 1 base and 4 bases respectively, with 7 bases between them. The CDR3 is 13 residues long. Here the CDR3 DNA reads TGTGCCAGCAGTGAAGTAGCCCCCTATGGCTACACCTTC. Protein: CASSEVAPYGYTF.

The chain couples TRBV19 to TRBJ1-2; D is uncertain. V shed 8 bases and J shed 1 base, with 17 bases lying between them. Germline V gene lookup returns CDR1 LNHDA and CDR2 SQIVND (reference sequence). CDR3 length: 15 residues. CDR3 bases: TGTGCCAGTTGCGGACTCTCAACATTTAACTATGGCTACACCTTC. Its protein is CASCGLSTFNYGYTF.

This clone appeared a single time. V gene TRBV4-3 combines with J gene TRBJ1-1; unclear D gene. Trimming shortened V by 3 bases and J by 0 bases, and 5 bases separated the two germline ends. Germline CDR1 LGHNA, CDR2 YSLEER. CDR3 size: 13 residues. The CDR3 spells CASSHFVNTEAFF. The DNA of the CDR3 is TGCGCCAGCAGCCATTTCGTGAACACTGAAGCTTTCTTT.

The CDR3 protein is CASGFGGRGVQPQHF. In DNA form, the CDR3 reads TGTGCTAGTGGTTTTGGCGGTCGGGGTGTTCAGCCCCAGCATTTT. V is TRBV12-5 and J is TRBJ1-5; D gene uncertain. Trimming cost V 3 bases and J 6 bases, with 15 bases left between them. The CDR3 is 15 residues long. The germline V gene encodes CDR1 LGHNT and CDR2 FRNRAP.

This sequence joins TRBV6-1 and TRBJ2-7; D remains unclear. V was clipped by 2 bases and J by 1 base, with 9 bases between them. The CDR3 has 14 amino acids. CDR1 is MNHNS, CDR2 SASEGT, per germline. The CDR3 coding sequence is TGTGCCAGCAGTGAAATGGTCAGGTCCTACGAGCAGTACTTC. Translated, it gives CASSEMVRSYEQYF.

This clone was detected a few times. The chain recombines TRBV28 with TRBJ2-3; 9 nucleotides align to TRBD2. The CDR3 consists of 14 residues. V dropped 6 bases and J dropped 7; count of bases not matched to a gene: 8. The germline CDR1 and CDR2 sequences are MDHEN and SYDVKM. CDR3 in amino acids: CASSSGGRSHTQYF. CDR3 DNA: TGTGCCAGCAGCAGCGGGGGGCGGAGTCATACGCAGTATTTT.

CDR3 nucleotides: TGTGCCAGCAGAATCGGGACAGGGATCCAAGAGACCCAGTACTTC. Translation: CASRIGTGIQETQYF. V gene TRBV27 combines with J gene TRBJ2-5, with TRBD1 matching 9 bases. CDR1 and CDR2 (germline): MNHEY, SMNVEV (reference sequence). The CDR3 is 15 amino acids. The V gene end was trimmed by 6 bases and the J gene end by 1 base; junction bases not matched to a gene: 6.

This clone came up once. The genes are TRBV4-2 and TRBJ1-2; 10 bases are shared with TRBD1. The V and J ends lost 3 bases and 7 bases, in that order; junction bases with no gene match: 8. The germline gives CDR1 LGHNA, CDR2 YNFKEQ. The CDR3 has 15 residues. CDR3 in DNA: TGTGCCAGCAGCCAGTCCGGGACAGGGGTGGTTGGCTACACCTTC. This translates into CASSQSGTGVVGYTF.

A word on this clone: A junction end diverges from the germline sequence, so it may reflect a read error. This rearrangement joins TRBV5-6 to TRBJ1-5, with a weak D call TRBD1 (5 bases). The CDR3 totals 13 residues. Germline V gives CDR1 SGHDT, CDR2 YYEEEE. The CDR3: CARSGGGDQPQHF. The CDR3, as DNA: TGTGCCCGCAGCGGGGGGGGTGATCAGCCCCAGCATTTT. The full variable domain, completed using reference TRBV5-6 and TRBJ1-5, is DAGVTQSPTHLIKTRGQQVTLRCSPKSGHDTVSWYQQALGQGPQFIFQYYEEEERQRGNFPDRFSGHQFPNYSSELNVNALLLGDSALYLCARSGGGDQPQHFGDGTRLSIL.

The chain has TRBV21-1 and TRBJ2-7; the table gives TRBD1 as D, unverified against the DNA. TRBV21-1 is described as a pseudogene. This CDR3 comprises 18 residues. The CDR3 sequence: CASSKAETGDQSTYEQYF. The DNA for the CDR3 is TGTGCCAGCAGCAAAGCTGAGACAGGGGATCAGAGTACCTACGAGCAGTACTTC.

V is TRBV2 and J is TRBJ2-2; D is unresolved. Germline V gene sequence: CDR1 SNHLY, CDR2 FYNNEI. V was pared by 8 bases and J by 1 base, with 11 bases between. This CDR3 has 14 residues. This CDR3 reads CASAAQLNTGELFF. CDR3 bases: TGTGCCAGCGCGGCACAATTGAACACCGGGGAGCTGTTTTTT.

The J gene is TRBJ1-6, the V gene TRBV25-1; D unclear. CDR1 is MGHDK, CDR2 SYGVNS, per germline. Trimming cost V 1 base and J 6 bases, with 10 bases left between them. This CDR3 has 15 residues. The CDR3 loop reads CASSESGEGNSPLHF. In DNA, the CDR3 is TGTGCCAGCAGTGAATCTGGGGAGGGTAATTCACCCCTCCACTTT.

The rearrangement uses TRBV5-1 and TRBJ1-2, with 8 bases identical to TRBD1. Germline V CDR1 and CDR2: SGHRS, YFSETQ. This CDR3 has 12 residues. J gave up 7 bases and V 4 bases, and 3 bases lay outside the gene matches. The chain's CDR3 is CASSTGGIGYTF. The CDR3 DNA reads TGCGCCAGCAGCACAGGGGGTATTGGCTACACCTTC. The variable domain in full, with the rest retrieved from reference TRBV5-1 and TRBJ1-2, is KAGVTQTPRYLIKTRGQQVTLSCSPISGHRSVSWYQQTPGQGLQFLFEYFSETQRNKGNFPGRFSGRQFSNSRSEMNVSTLELGDSALYLCASSTGGIGYTFGSGTRLTVV.

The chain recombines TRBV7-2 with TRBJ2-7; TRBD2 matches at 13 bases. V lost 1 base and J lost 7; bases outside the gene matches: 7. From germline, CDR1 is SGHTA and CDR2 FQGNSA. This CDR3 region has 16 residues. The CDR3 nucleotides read TGTGCCAGCAGCTTAGAGTCGACTAGCGGGGGGAGGGAGCAGTACTTC. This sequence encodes CASSLESTSGGREQYF.

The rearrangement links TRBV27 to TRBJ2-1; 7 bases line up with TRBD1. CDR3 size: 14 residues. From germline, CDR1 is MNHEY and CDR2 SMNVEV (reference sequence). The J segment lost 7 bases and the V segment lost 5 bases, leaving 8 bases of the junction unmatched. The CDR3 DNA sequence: TGTGCCAGCAGTAAGACAGGGACCCCGAATGAGCAGTTCTTC. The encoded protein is CASSKTGTPNEQFF.

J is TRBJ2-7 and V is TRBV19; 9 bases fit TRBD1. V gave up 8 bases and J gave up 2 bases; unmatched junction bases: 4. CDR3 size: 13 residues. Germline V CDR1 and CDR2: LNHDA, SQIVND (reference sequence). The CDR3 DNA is TGTGCCAGTTCCGGGACAGGGCCCTACGAGCAGTACTTC. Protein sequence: CASSGTGPYEQYF.

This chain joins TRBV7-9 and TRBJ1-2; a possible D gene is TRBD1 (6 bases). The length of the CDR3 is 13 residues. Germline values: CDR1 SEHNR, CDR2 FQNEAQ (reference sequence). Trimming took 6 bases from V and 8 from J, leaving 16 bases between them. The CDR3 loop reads CASRPQGREGYTF. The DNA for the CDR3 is TGTGCCAGCAGACCTCAGGGGCGAGAAGGCTACACCTTC.

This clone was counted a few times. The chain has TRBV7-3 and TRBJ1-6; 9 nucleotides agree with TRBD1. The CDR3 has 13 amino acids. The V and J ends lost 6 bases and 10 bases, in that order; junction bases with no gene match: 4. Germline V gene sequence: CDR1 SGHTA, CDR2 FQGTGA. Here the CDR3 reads CASSRTGDSPLHF. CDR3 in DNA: TGTGCCAGCAGTCGGACAGGGGACTCACCCCTCCACTTT.

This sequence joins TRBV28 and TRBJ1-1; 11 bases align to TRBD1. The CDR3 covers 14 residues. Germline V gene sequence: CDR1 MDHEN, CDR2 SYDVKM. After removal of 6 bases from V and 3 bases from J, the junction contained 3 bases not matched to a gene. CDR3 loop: CASRDRGRYTEAFF. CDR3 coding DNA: TGTGCCAGCAGGGACAGGGGGCGATACACTGAAGCTTTCTTT.

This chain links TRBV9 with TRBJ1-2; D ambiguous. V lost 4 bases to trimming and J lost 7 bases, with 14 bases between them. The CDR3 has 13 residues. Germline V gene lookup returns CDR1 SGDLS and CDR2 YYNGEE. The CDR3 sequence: CASSPDAGSGYTF. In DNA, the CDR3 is TGTGCCAGCAGCCCCGACGCAGGCTCTGGCTACACCTTC. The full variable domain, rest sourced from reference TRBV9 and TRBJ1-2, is DSGVTQTPKHLITATGQRVTLRCSPRSGDLSVYWYQQSLDQGLQFLIQYYNGEERAKGNILERFSAQQFPDLHSELNLSSLELGDSALYFCASSPDAGSGYTFGSGTRLTVV.

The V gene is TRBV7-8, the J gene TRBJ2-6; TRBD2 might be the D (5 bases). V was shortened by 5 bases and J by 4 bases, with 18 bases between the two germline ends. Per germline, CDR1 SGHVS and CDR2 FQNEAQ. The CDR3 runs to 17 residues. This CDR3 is CASSLMAGARGANVLTF. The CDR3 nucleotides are TGTGCCAGCAGCCTCATGGCGGGCGCGCGCGGGGCCAACGTCCTGACTTTC. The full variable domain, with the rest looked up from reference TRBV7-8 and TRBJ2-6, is GAGVSQSPRYKVAKRGQDVALRCDPISGHVSLFWYQQALGQGPEFLTYFQNEAQLDKSGLPSDRFFAERPEGSVSTLKIQRTQQEDSAVYLCASSLMAGARGANVLTFGAGSRLTVL.